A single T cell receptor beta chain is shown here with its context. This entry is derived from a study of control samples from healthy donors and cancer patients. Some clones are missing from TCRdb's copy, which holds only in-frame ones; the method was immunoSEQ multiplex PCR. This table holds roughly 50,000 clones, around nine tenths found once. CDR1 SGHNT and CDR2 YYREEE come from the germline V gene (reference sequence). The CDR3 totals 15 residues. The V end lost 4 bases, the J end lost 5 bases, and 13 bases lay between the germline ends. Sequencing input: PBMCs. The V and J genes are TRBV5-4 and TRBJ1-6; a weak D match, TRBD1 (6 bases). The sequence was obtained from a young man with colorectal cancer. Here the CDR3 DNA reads TGTGCCAGCAGCAAGGGGGGCAGAGATAATTCACCCCTCCACTTT. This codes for CASSKGGRDNSPLHF. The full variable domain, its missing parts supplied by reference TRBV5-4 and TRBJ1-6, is ETGVTQSPTHLIKTRGQQVTLRCSSQSGHNTVSWYQQALGQGPQFIFQYYREEENGRGNFPPRFSGLQFPNYSSELNVNALELDDSALYLCASSKGGRDNSPLHFGNGTRLTVT.